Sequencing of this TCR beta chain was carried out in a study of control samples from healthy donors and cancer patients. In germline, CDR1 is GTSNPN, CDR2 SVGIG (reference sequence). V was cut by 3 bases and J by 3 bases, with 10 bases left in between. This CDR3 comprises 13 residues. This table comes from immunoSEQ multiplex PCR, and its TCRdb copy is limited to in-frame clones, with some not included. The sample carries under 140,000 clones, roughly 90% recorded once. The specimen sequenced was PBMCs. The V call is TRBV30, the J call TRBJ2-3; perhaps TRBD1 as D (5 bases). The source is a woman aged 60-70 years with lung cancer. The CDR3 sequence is CAWSLDRTDTQYF. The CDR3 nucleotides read TGTGCCTGGAGCTTAGACAGAACAGATACGCAGTATTTT.